The entry below gives a single T cell receptor (beta chain) sequence along with its context. This entry comes from a study of T cell responses to AZD1222 COVID-19 vaccine. Clones were read by immunoSEQ multiplex PCR, and TCRdb kept only the in-frame ones, dropping some. Here the sample spans 120,000 to 150,000 clones, 86% being singletons. This CDR3 region has 14 residues. Trimming took off 0 bases at V and 2 bases at J, with 2 bases between the two ends. Germline V gene lookup returns CDR1 ENHRY and CDR2 SYGVKD. The chain couples TRBV10-3 to TRBJ2-6; D call uncertain. The TCR was taken from an adult who received the AZD1222 COVID-19 vaccine. The input for sequencing was peripheral blood, taken 28 days after the second AZD1222 dose. The CDR3 sequence: CAISESAGANVLTF. CDR3 DNA sequence: TGTGCCATCAGTGAGTCTGCTGGGGCCAACGTCCTGACTTTC.